One and the same sample provided the 10 T cell receptor beta chains below, sequenced in a study of OX40 agonist ivuxolimab in advanced cancers. The assay was immunoSEQ multiplex PCR, and TCRdb's table has in-frame clones only and misses some. The data show some 150,000 clones, 90% to 95% seen once. Sequenced here: CD4+ or CD8+ T cells sorted from blood, sampled in a trial of the OX40 agonist ivuxolimab. The receptors derive from an adult with an advanced solid tumor such as melanoma, head and neck, liver or kidney cancer.

This clone showed up just once. The chain has TRBV7-9 and TRBJ1-1; TRBD1 might be the D (6 bases). Trimming removed 5 bases from V and 1 base from J, with 8 bases in between. From germline, CDR1 is SEHNR and CDR2 FQNEAQ (reference sequence). This CDR3 is built from 13 residues. The CDR3 here is CASSIQGNTEAFF. CDR3 in DNA: TGTGCCAGCAGCATACAGGGGAACACTGAAGCTTTCTTT. Looking up the rest from reference TRBV7-9 and TRBJ1-1 gives the full variable domain: DTGVSQNPRHKITKRGQNVTFRCDPISEHNRLYWYRQTLGQGPEFLTYFQNEAQLEKSRLLSDRFSAERPKGSFSTLEIQRTEQGDSAMYLCASSIQGNTEAFFGQGTRLTVV.

The chain has TRBV7-2 and TRBJ2-7; 8 bases are a match to TRBD2. With V trimmed by 6 bases and J by 4 bases, 8 bases remained unmatched. Germline V gene data show CDR1 as SGHTA and CDR2 as FQGNSA. The CDR3 spans 14 residues. The CDR3 sequence is CASRTSGRAYEQYF. The DNA of the CDR3 is TGTGCCAGCAGGACGAGCGGGAGAGCATACGAGCAGTACTTC.

Note on this clone: This sample also contains other DNA sequences that code for the same CDR3. The rearrangement links TRBV5-1 to TRBJ2-5; D unresolved. This CDR3 has 12 residues. Trimming took off 4 bases at V and 2 bases at J, with 6 bases between the two ends. CDR1 SGHRS and CDR2 YFSETQ come from the germline V gene. In DNA form, the CDR3 reads TGCGCCAGCAGCCCGGGTCAAGAGACCCAGTACTTC. Its translation: CASSPGQETQYF.

The chain joins TRBV6-5 to TRBJ2-7, with 10 bases matching TRBD2. CDR3 length: 15 amino acids. CDR1 and CDR2 from the germline V gene are MNHEY and SVGAGI. The V and J ends lost 0 bases and 4 bases, in that order; junction bases with no gene match: 3. CDR3 protein: CASSYSRLAGYEQYF. The CDR3, as DNA: TGTGCCAGCAGTTACTCGAGACTAGCGGGTTACGAGCAGTACTTC.

The chain joins TRBV7-2 to TRBJ2-7; D is ambiguous. Germline assignment: CDR1 SGHTA and CDR2 FQGNSA. The CDR3 loop spans 15 amino acids. V lost 1 base and J 2 bases, leaving 12 bases between the germline ends. Here the CDR3 DNA reads TGTGCCAGCAGCTTAGATCAAACGGGTCCCTACGAGCAGTACTTC. Amino acids: CASSLDQTGPYEQYF. The full variable domain, with the rest looked up from reference TRBV7-2 and TRBJ2-7, is GAGVSQSPSNKVTEKGKDVELRCDPISGHTALYWYRQSLGQGLEFLIYFQGNSAPDKSGLPSDRFSAERTGGSVSTLTIQRTQQEDSAVYLCASSLDQTGPYEQYFGPGTRLTVT.

The chain uses TRBV6-5 and TRBJ1-1; no reliable D call. Per germline, CDR1 MNHEY and CDR2 SVGAGI. This CDR3 is 14 amino acids long. V shed 4 bases and J shed 1 base, with 10 bases lying between them. CDR3 residues: CASSSVAENTEAFF. Here the CDR3 DNA reads TGTGCCAGCAGTTCTGTGGCGGAGAACACTGAAGCTTTCTTT.

The genes are TRBV7-8 and TRBJ2-7, with 10 bases identical to TRBD1. This CDR3 has 15 amino acids. The V gene's germline CDR1 is SGHVS and CDR2 FQNEAQ. J was trimmed by 6 bases and V by 4 bases; bases with no gene match: 9. CDR3 coding DNA: TGTGCCAGCAGCTCCCCCGACAGGGGGCGACCCGAGCAGTACTTC. Its translation: CASSSPDRGRPEQYF.

The rearrangement links TRBV7-6 to TRBJ1-1, with a weak D call TRBD1 (6 bases). The V and J ends lost 6 bases and 0 bases respectively, with 17 bases between them. This CDR3 is 16 amino acids long. Germline CDR1 and CDR2: SGHVS and FNYEAQ. CDR3 DNA: TGTGCCAGCAGTCCGGAGCTCGGACAGATGAACACTGAAGCTTTCTTT. It encodes CASSPELGQMNTEAFF. The full variable domain, completed using reference TRBV7-6 and TRBJ1-1, is GAGVSQSPRYKVTKRGQDVALRCDPISGHVSLYWYRQALGQGPEFLTYFNYEAQQDKSGLPNDRFSAERPEGSISTLTIQRTEQRDSAMYRCASSPELGQMNTEAFFGQGTRLTVV.

The chain uses TRBV5-4 and TRBJ2-3; 8 bases line up with TRBD2. V shed 6 bases and J 0 bases; nucleotides not matched to a gene: 6. Germline V gene data show CDR1 as SGHNT and CDR2 as YYREEE (reference sequence). The CDR3 extends over 15 amino acids. CDR3 protein: CASTFGGASTDTQYF. The DNA of the CDR3 is TGTGCCAGCACCTTCGGGGGGGCTAGCACAGATACGCAGTATTTT.

The chain employs TRBV6-4 and TRBJ1-3; 12 nucleotides agree with TRBD1. V lost 8 bases, J lost 0 bases, and 14 bases stayed unmatched. From germline, CDR1 is MRHNA and CDR2 SNTAGT. This CDR3 is 19 amino acids long. The CDR3 spells CASYARGDRGRGSGNTIYF. CDR3 coding DNA: TGTGCCAGCTACGCGAGAGGGGACAGGGGGCGGGGCTCTGGAAACACCATATATTTT.